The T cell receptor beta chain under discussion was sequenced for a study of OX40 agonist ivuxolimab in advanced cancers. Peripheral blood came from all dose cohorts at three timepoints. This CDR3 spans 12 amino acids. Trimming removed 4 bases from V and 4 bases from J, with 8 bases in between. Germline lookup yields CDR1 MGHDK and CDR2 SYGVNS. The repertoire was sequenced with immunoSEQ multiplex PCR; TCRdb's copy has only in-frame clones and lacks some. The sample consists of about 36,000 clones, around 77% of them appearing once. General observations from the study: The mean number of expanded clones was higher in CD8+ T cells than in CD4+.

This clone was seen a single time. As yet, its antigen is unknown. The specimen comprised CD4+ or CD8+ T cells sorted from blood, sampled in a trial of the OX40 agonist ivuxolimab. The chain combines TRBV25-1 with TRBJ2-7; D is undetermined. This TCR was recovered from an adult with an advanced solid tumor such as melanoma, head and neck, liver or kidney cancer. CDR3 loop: CASSGPRYEQYF. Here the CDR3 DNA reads TGTGCCAGCAGTGGTCCAAGGTACGAGCAGTACTTC.